This TCR beta chain was observed in a study of read filtering for tumor transcriptome and immune sequencing. Study at large: Whole-transcriptome libraries were prepared after DNase treatment. General observations from the study: RNA-seq captured clonotypes less deeply and reliably than IR-seq. Approximately 80% of IR-seq clonotypes had one read, totaling roughly 3.5% of reads; RNA-seq: 74.6% and 44.6%. Without single-read clonotypes, shared clonotype proportions correlated more between IR-seq and RNA-seq.

V shed 8 bases and J 3 bases; nucleotides not matched to a gene: 15. The germline V gene encodes CDR1 SGHRS and CDR2 YFSETQ. The CDR3 covers 18 residues. This clonotype was seen repeatedly, ten times or more. What it recognizes is unknown. This library used around 400 ng RNA and molecular barcoded adaptors spanning alpha/delta and beta/gamma chains. TCRdb fed the reads into MiXCR, producing one record per CDR3 protein. The table records some 130,000 distinct CDR3 sequences, 10% to 15% of them present only once. The chain recombines TRBV5-1 with TRBJ2-1; 12 bases line up with TRBD2. The sequence came from a donor aged 40 or over with multiple myeloma. Sequences were obtained from a population of CD138-negative cells sorted from bone marrow. The CDR3 DNA reads as TGCGCCAGTTCTCCCTTCTCTAGCGGGGGGGCCTTCTACAATGAGCAGTTCTTC. Its protein is CASSPFSSGGAFYNEQFF. Complete variable domain (other parts from reference TRBV5-1 and TRBJ2-1): KAGVTQTPRYLIKTRGQQVTLSCSPISGHRSVSWYQQTPGQGLQFLFEYFSETQRNKGNFPGRFSGRQFSNSRSEMNVSTLELGDSALYLCASSPFSSGGAFYNEQFFGPGTRLTVL.